The rows below give T cell receptor beta chains drawn from one sample of a study of blood T cells in healthy people across ages. MiXCR was run by TCRdb on the 5' RACE reads, yielding one entry per CDR3 protein. The sample holds 350,000 to 450,000 distinct CDR3 sequences, about half seen once. Sequencing was performed on blood. The receptors derive from a man aged 60 to 69 in good health. The conserved cysteine and the conserved F or W are not part of the CDR3 here.

cdr3_length	v_call	j_call	cdr3_aa
13	TRBV28	NA	ASSPSSGRGGEQY
13	TRBV30	TRBJ2-7	AWDGGTEFSYEQY
13	TRBV4-3	TRBJ2-5	ASSPRGRFDETQY
12	TRBV7-9	TRBJ2-1	ASSSASFSNEQF
11	TRBV6-2/TRBV6-3	TRBJ2-1	ASSYDPGRAQF
15	TRBV15	TRBJ2-1	ATSRDLLAGVLNEQF
12	TRBV10-3	TRBJ2-4	AISEYGRKNIQY
14	TRBV28	TRBJ1-4	ASSPVTGGIGEKLF
13	TRBV11-2	TRBJ2-5	ASSLYGGAGETQY
12	TRBV11-2	TRBJ2-7	ASSIRDSLYEQY
13	TRBV5-1	TRBJ2-5	ASSSTGTGQETQY
13	TRBV29-1	TRBJ2-4	SVQEWGIAKNIQY
12	TRBV7-9	TRBJ2-7	ASSFGTLSYEQY
13	TRBV6-4	TRBJ2-1	ASSPDRGRYNEQF
9	TRBV15	TRBJ1-3	ATEIGNTIY
16	TRBV20-1	TRBJ2-4	SAFLGVAGGLAKNIQY
13	TRBV27	TRBJ1-6	ASTRTGGYNSPLH
13	TRBV4-3	TRBJ2-5	ASSQDYISFETQY
13	TRBV7-2	TRBJ2-1	ASSLVPSGYNEQF
8	TRBV20-1	TRBJ2-7	SAVRDEQY
12	TRBV20-1	TRBJ2-7	SAGDLGGHYEQY
12	TRBV10-3	TRBJ2-5	AISEALEGGSQY
13	TRBV20-1	TRBJ1-4	SARDPAGANEKLF
14	TRBV27	TRBJ2-1	ASSPRPASGSGEQF
13	TRBV12-3/TRBV12-4	TRBJ2-3	ASSRTRGRPGVQY
12	TRBV2	TRBJ1-1	ASREGRLNTEAF
11	TRBV14	TRBJ1-5	ASSSDRLGPQH
12	TRBV6-2/TRBV6-3	TRBJ2-7	ASSYVAGNTEQY
14	TRBV11-1	TRBJ2-1	ASSRRDVAGGNEQF
13	TRBV19	TRBJ2-1	ATRTSGGSYNEQF
13	TRBV5-1	TRBJ2-1	ASSPRQGAGETAF
13	TRBV6-6	TRBJ2-1	ASILRQGLNNEQF
12	TRBV6-5	TRBJ2-3	ASSYALGRDTQY
13	TRBV28	TRBJ2-7	ASSSPGGAFYEQY
11	TRBV2	TRBJ2-1	ASSAQRYNEQF
11	TRBV20-1	TRBJ2-7	SALAGGPYEQY
13	TRBV7-8	TRBJ2-6	AAGTGVSGANVLT
12	TRBV7-2	TRBJ2-5	ASSNQGDRGTQY
12	TRBV7-2	TRBJ2-3	ASSLDRRLDTQY
12	TRBV27	TRBJ2-2	ASSLTGNTGELF
13	TRBV6-1	TRBJ2-5	ASTQGRAGPETQY
15	TRBV20-1	TRBJ2-7	SARPLRGRSYSYEQY